These T cell receptor beta chains were read from a single sample in a study of OX40 agonist ivuxolimab in advanced cancers. Repertoires were generated with immunoSEQ multiplex PCR, while TCRdb's copy carries only in-frame clones and drops some. The sample records about 57,000 clones, around 87% being singletons. This specimen was CD4+ or CD8+ T cells sorted from blood, taken in a trial of the OX40 agonist ivuxolimab. Receptor source: an adult with an advanced solid tumor such as melanoma, head and neck, liver or kidney cancer. The CDR3 runs from the conserved cysteine through the conserved F or W. A D gene is named only where the DNA matches it firmly. Size is stated for part of the rows, as once, few or many counts, or as a class when the clone is expanded.

j_call	d_call	clone_size	v_call	cdr3_aa	cdr3_nt
TRBJ1-1	.	.	TRBV5-1	CASSLEQPNTEAFF	TGCGCCAGCAGCTTGGAGCAACCGAACACTGAAGCTTTCTTT
TRBJ2-2	.	.	TRBV6-6	CASSTETLASGELFF	TGTGCCAGCAGTACCGAAACATTAGCTTCGGGGGAGCTGTTTTTT
TRBJ2-5	TRBD2	.	TRBV28	CASISGRRKTQYF	TGTGCCAGCATTAGCGGGAGGAGAAAGACCCAGTACTTC
TRBJ2-1	TRBD2	.	TRBV5-1	CASRSGGSSYNEQFF	TGCGCCAGCAGGTCCGGCGGGAGCTCCTACAATGAGCAGTTCTTC
TRBJ1-3	.	.	TRBV7-2	CASSPTGQGNTIYF	TGTGCCAGCAGCCCGACAGGCCAGGGAAACACCATATATTTT
TRBJ2-3	TRBD2	.	TRBV19	CASSITSGGGDTQYF	TGTGCCAGTAGTATAACTAGCGGGGGGGGAGATACGCAGTATTTT
TRBJ1-6	.	.	TRBV19	CATRDNPSSYNSPLHF	TGTGCCACAAGGGACAACCCGAGCTCCTATAATTCACCCCTCCACTTT
TRBJ2-7	TRBD1	.	TRBV7-9	CASSRDRGDYEQYF	TGTGCCAGCAGCCGGGACAGGGGCGATTACGAGCAGTACTTC
TRBJ1-1	TRBD1	.	TRBV5-5	CASSHESLGGGNTEAFF	TGTGCCAGCAGCCATGAAAGCCTAGGGGGCGGGAACACTGAAGCTTTCTTT
TRBJ1-2	.	.	TRBV27	CASSLSGGLYGYTF	TGTGCCAGCAGTTTATCTGGGGGGTTGTACGGCTACACCTTC
TRBJ1-1	TRBD1	.	TRBV5-8	CASSATTGGSTEAFF	TGTGCCAGCAGCGCCACGACAGGGGGGTCCACTGAAGCTTTCTTT
TRBJ2-1	.	.	TRBV7-8	CASSFNVVDEQFF	TGTGCCAGCAGCTTCAATGTAGTGGATGAGCAGTTCTTC
TRBJ2-2	.	.	TRBV10-3	CAISSSGVNTGELFF	TGTGCCATCAGCTCCTCGGGGGTGAATACCGGGGAGCTGTTTTTT
TRBJ1-4	.	once	TRBV2	CASTRALNEKLFF	TGTGCCAGCACCAGGGCCTTAAATGAAAAACTGTTTTTT